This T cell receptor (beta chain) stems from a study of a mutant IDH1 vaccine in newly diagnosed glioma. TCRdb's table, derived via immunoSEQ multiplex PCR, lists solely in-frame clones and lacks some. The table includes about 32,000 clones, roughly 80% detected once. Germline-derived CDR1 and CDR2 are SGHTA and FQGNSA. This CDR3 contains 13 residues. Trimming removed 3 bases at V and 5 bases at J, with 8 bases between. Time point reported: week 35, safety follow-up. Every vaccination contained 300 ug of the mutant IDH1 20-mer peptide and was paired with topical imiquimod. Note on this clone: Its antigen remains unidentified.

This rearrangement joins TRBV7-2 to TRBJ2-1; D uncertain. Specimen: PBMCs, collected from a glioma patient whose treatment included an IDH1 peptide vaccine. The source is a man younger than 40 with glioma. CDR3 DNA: TGTGCCAGCAGCTTTGGGCTTCACAATGAGCAGTTCTTC. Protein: CASSFGLHNEQFF. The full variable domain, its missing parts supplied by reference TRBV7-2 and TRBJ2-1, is GAGVSQSPSNKVTEKGKDVELRCDPISGHTALYWYRQSLGQGLEFLIYFQGNSAPDKSGLPSDRFSAERTGGSVSTLTIQRTQQEDSAVYLCASSFGLHNEQFFGPGTRLTVL.